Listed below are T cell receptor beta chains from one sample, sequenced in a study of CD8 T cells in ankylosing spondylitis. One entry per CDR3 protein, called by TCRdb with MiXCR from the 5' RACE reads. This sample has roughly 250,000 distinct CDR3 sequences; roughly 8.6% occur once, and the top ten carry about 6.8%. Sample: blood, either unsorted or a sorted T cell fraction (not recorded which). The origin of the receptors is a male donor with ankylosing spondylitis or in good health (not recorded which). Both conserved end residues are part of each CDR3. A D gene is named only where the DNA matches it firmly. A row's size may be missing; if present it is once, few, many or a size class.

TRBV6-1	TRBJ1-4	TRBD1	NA	CASTRQGLTNEKLFF	TGTGCCAGCACCCGACAGGGGCTGACTAATGAAAAACTGTTTTTT
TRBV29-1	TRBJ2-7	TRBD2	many	CSVEPAGDYEQYF	TGCAGCGTTGAACCAGCGGGGGATTACGAGCAGTACTTC
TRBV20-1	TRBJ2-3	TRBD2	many	CSARWSGGSTDTQYF	TGCAGTGCTAGATGGAGCGGGGGGAGCACAGATACGCAGTATTTT
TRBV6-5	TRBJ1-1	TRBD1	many	CASSYYRGTEAFF	TGTGCCAGCAGTTACTACAGGGGCACTGAAGCTTTCTTT
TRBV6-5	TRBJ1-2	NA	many	CASSYSLGASGYTF	TGTGCCAGCAGTTACTCTTTGGGGGCATCGGGCTACACCTTC
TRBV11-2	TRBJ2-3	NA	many	CASSSTLTLEGTDTQYF	TGTGCCAGCAGCTCCACCCTTACGTTGGAGGGCACAGATACGCAGTATTTT
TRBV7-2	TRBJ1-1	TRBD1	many	CASSLGQGDTEAFF	TGTGCCAGCAGCTTAGGACAGGGAGACACTGAAGCTTTCTTT
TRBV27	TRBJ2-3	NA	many	CASSSRGRTQYF	TGTGCCAGCAGTTCGCGGGGGCGTACGCAGTATTTT
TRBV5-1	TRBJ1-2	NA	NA	CASSLEGQANGYTF	TGCGCCAGCAGCTTGGAGGGGCAGGCAAATGGCTACACCTTC
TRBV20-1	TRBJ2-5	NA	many	CSARDVRGTQYF	TGCAGTGCTAGAGATGTCAGGGGGACCCAGTACTTC
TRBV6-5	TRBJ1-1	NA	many	CASSYGVVAFF	TGTGCCAGCAGTTACGGGGTTGTAGCTTTCTTT
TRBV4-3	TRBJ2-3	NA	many	CASSQVREDTQYF	TGCGCCAGCAGCCAAGTTAGGGAGGATACGCAGTATTTT
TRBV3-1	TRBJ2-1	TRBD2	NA	CASSPSGTSAYNEQFF	TGTGCCAGCAGCCCATCCGGGACTAGTGCCTACAATGAGCAGTTCTTC
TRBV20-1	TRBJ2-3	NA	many	CSARDLGGLGTDTQYF	TGCAGTGCTAGAGATTTAGGGGGTTTGGGGACAGATACGCAGTATTTT
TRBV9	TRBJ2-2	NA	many	CASSVTWTGELFF	TGTGCCAGCAGCGTTACCTGGACCGGGGAGCTGTTTTTT
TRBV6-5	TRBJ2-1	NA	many	CASSYSTAYNEQFF	TGTGCCAGCAGTTACTCGACAGCCTACAATGAGCAGTTCTTC